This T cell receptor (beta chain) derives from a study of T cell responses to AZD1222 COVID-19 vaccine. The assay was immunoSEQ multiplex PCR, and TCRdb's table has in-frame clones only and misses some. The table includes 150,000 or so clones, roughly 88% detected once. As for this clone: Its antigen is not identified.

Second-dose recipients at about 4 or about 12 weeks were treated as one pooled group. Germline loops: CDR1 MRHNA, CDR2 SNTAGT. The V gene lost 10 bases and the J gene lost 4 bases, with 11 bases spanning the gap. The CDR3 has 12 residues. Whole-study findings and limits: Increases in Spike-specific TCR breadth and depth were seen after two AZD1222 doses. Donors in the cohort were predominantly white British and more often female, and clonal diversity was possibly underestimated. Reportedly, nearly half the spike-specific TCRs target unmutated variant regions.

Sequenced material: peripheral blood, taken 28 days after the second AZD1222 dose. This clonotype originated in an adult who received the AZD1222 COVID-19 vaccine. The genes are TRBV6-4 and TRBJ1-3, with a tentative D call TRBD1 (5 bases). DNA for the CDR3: TGTGCCAAGACAGATTACGGAAACACCATATATTTT. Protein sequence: CAKTDYGNTIYF.